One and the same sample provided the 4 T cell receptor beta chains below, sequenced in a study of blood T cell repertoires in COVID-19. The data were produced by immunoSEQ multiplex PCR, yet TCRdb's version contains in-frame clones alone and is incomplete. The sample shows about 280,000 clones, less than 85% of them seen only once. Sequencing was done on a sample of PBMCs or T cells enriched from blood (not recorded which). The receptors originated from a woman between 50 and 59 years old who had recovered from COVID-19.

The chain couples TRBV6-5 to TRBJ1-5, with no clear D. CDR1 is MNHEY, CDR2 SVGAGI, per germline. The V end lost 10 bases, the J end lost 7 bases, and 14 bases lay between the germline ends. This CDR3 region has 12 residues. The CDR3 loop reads CATWEGGQPQHF. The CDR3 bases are TGTGCCACCTGGGAGGGTGGGCAGCCCCAGCATTTT.

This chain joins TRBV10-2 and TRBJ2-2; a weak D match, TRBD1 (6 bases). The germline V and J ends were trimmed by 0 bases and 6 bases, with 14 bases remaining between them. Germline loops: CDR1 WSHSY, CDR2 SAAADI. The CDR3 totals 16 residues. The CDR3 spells CASSESRTAGAGELFF. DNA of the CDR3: TGCGCCAGCAGTGAGTCGAGGACAGCCGGGGCCGGGGAGCTGTTTTTT.

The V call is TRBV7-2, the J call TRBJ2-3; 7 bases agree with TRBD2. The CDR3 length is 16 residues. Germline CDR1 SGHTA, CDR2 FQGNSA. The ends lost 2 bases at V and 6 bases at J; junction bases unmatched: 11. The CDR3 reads CASSLRSAGAGDTQYF. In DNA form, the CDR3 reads TGTGCCAGCAGCTTAAGGAGTGCGGGAGCTGGGGATACGCAGTATTTT.

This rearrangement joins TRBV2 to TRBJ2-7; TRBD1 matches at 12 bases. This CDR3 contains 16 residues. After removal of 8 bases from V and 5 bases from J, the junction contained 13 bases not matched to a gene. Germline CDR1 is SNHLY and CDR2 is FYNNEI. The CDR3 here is CASFPQTGQGANEQYF. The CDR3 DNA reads TGTGCCAGCTTCCCCCAAACGGGACAGGGGGCCAACGAGCAGTACTTC.